This T cell receptor (beta chain) was sequenced in a study of blood T cell repertoires in COVID-19. Study context: The cDNA or gDNA used as material had been derived from T cells, B-cell-depleted T cells, or PBMCs.

Original data processing: Estimated nucleated cell counts came from reference gene primer amplification. This table comes from immunoSEQ multiplex PCR, and its TCRdb copy is limited to in-frame clones, with some not included. V, J and clone size derive from that table, while D and trimming were established from the DNA sequence. The sample carries about 76,000 clones, 88% recorded once. Trimming shortened V by 1 base and J by 0 bases, and 23 bases separated the two germline ends. The CDR3 is 19 amino acids. Germline V gives CDR1 SGHRS, CDR2 YFSETQ. This TCR came from a man aged 45 to 65 with active COVID-19. Sequencing input: peripheral blood. The chain has TRBV5-1 and TRBJ2-7; D uncertain. CDR3 loop: CASSLSRLRVRDTSYEQYF. The CDR3 DNA is TGCGCCAGCAGCTTGTCTCGCTTAAGAGTTCGCGACACCTCCTACGAGCAGTACTTC.